This T cell receptor (beta chain) was obtained from a study of cytomegalovirus exposure and HLA in healthy donors. Germline lookup yields CDR1 MDHEN and CDR2 SYDVKM. The CDR3 has 13 amino acids. V lost 5 bases to trimming and J lost 11 bases, with 18 bases between them. A multiplex PCR was run with 60 Vbeta primers and 13 Jbeta primers. TCRdb's table, derived via immunoSEQ multiplex PCR, lists solely in-frame clones and lacks some. The table lists around 200,000 clones, approximately 79% of them singletons, with about 1.7% in the top ten. The chain employs TRBV28 and TRBJ1-1; D is ambiguous. The sample consisted of PBMCs. This receptor was taken from a man aged 50 or older in good health and CMV-seronegative. For the CDR3, the DNA is TGTGCCAGCAGTCTCATACCCCCGGAGGCTGCTTTCTTT. It encodes CASSLIPPEAAFF. Full variable domain (remainder filled in from reference TRBV28 and TRBJ1-1): DVKVTQSSRYLVKRTGEKVFLECVQDMDHENMFWYRQDPGLGLRLIYFSYDVKMKEKGDIPEGYSVSREKKERFSLILESASTNQTSMYLCASSLIPPEAAFFGQGTRLTVV.